This TCR beta chain was found in a study of T cells after yellow fever vaccination. In TCRdb, the 5' RACE reads were re-called with MiXCR into one record per CDR3 protein. The repertoire holds around 500,000 distinct CDR3 sequences, with 21% as singletons. CDR1 and CDR2 (germline): SGHRS, YFSETQ. The CDR3 is 14 residues long. Trimming took 5 bases from V and 0 from J, leaving 6 bases between them. The V and J genes are TRBV5-1 and TRBJ2-6; the D gene is possibly TRBD1 (5 bases). This clonotype originated in a man between 18 and 35 years old who received the YFV17D yellow fever vaccine. The sequenced sample was PBMCs, obtained 20 to 25 days after the first yellow fever vaccination. The CDR3 bases are TGCGCCAGCAGACAGGTCTCTGGGGCCAACGTCCTGACTTTC. Amino acids: CASRQVSGANVLTF.